The 15 T cell receptor beta chains reported below all come from one sample, sequenced in a study of beta chain features in type 1 diabetes. What was sequenced were expressed TCRB transcripts, since all of the isolated RNA had been reverse transcribed. The assay was immunoSEQ multiplex PCR, and TCRdb's table has in-frame clones only and misses some. The table lists a few hundred thousand clones, approximately 31% of them singletons. Sequenced: naive CD4+ T cells from blood. The source of these receptors is a man between 18 and 35 years old in good health.

This clone was seen more than once but under ten times. The V call is TRBV10-3, the J call TRBJ2-7; TRBD2 is a possible D gene (6 bases). The CDR3 totals 13 residues. Germline values: CDR1 ENHRY, CDR2 SYGVKD. The CDR3 DNA is TGTGCGACCGGGGAGGTGGGCGCCTACGAGCAGTACTTC. This encodes CATGEVGAYEQYF.

There are a few counts of this clone. CDR3 in amino acids: CASSQYSGNTIYF. In DNA form, the CDR3 reads TGTGCCAGCTCCCAGTACTCTGGAAACACCATATATTTT. The chain employs TRBV7-2 and TRBJ1-3; D unresolved. Germline V CDR1 and CDR2: SGHTA, FQGNSA. Deletions cut 8 bases from V and 0 bases from J, with 8 bases between. CDR3 length equals 13 residues.

The V gene is TRBV28, the J gene TRBJ2-7; TRBD1 agrees at 8 bases. Per the germline V gene, CDR1 is MDHEN and CDR2 is SYDVKM. J gave up 3 bases and V 8 bases, and 6 bases lay outside the gene matches. The CDR3 consists of 13 residues. CDR3 DNA: TGTGCCAGCCGGGGGACAGGCGACTACGAGCAGTACTTC. This translates into CASRGTGDYEQYF.

The J gene is TRBJ2-6, the V gene TRBV6-1, with D maybe TRBD2 (6 bases). V shed 2 bases and J shed 0 bases, with 17 bases lying between them. CDR1 and CDR2 from the germline V gene are MNHNS and SASEGT. The CDR3 is made up of 19 amino acids. The CDR3 protein is CASSEPRAGRSSGANVLTF. In nucleotides, the CDR3 is TGTGCCAGCAGTGAACCCCGTGCAGGGAGGAGCTCTGGGGCCAACGTCCTGACTTTC.

This clone has just one count. V usage is TRBV5-1 and J usage is TRBJ2-5; D gene uncertain. CDR1 is SGHRS, CDR2 YFSETQ, per germline. Trimming took 4 bases from V and 2 from J, leaving 3 bases between them. The CDR3 contains 11 residues. CDR3 sequence reads: CASSGQETQYF. The CDR3 DNA sequence: TGCGCCAGCAGCGGACAAGAGACCCAGTACTTC.

J is TRBJ2-7 and V is TRBV4-2, with 14 bases aligning to TRBD2. Per germline, CDR1 LGHNA and CDR2 YNFKEQ. Trimming removed 4 bases from V and 2 bases from J; junction bases left unmatched: 4. The CDR3 has 16 residues. As DNA, the CDR3 is TGTGCCAGCAGCCGGACGGGACTAGCGGGAGCCTACGAGCAGTACTTC. Amino acids: CASSRTGLAGAYEQYF.

This clone occurred a few times. At the DNA level, this CDR3 is encoded by other sequences in the same sample as well. The rearrangement links TRBV6-6 to TRBJ2-3; D gene ambiguous. The ends were cut back, 5 bases at V and 0 bases at J, with 3 bases in the middle. Per the germline V gene, CDR1 is MNHNY and CDR2 is SVGAGI (reference sequence). This CDR3 spans 12 amino acids. For the CDR3, the DNA is TGTGCCAGCAGTCGGAGCACAGATACGCAGTATTTT. It yields the protein CASSRSTDTQYF.

This clone was counted only a few times. The V call is TRBV30, the J call TRBJ2-7; 7 bases align to TRBD2. This CDR3 has 15 residues. Looked up from germline, CDR1 is GTSNPN and CDR2 is SVGIG (reference sequence). V lost 3 bases to trimming and J lost 3 bases; unmatched junction nucleotides: 11. The CDR3 nucleotides read TGTGCCTGGAGCCGGGCCAGCGGGACTATCTACGAGCAGTACTTC. It encodes CAWSRASGTIYEQYF.

The chain joins TRBV7-6 to TRBJ2-7, with D possibly matching TRBD1 (5 bases). In germline, CDR1 is SGHVS, CDR2 FNYEAQ. The V gene lost 1 base and the J gene lost 5 bases, with 9 bases spanning the gap. This CDR3 is built from 13 residues. The CDR3 sequence is CASSLGSGNEQYF. The DNA for the CDR3 is TGTGCCAGCAGCTTAGGTTCAGGGAACGAGCAGTACTTC. The entire variable domain, with the rest obtained from reference TRBV7-6 and TRBJ2-7, is as follows: GAGVSQSPRYKVTKRGQDVALRCDPISGHVSLYWYRQALGQGPEFLTYFNYEAQQDKSGLPNDRFSAERPEGSISTLTIQRTEQRDSAMYRCASSLGSGNEQYFGPGTRLTVT.

This clone has more than one count but fewer than ten. The chain joins TRBV29-1 to TRBJ2-5; TRBD2 might be the D (6 bases). This CDR3 is 15 amino acids long. Trimming removed 6 bases at V and 5 bases at J, with 22 bases between. Germline CDR1 is SQVTM and CDR2 is ANQGSEA. This chain's CDR3 is CSVARPEVAGETQYF. The CDR3 DNA follows: TGCAGCGTCGCAAGGCCCGAGGTTGCGGGGGAGACCCAGTACTTC.

A few counts support this clone. The chain recombines TRBV6-1 with TRBJ2-1; 9 bases line up with TRBD2. Per germline, CDR1 MNHNS and CDR2 SASEGT. This CDR3 contains 17 residues. The V and J ends lost 4 bases and 2 bases, in that order; junction bases with no gene match: 9. This CDR3 is CASSVRRLAGTYNEQFF. In DNA form, the CDR3 reads TGTGCCAGCAGTGTCCGGAGGCTAGCGGGAACCTACAATGAGCAGTTCTTC.

This chain connects TRBV29-1 to TRBJ1-2; no definite D call. The germline gives CDR1 SQVTM, CDR2 ANQGSEA. This CDR3 region has 13 residues. The V gene lost 3 bases and the J gene lost 0 bases, with 8 bases spanning the gap. This chain's CDR3 is CSVERQANYGYTF. CDR3 nucleotides: TGCAGCGTTGAGAGGCAGGCTAACTATGGCTACACCTTC.

The chain uses TRBV28 and TRBJ1-5; no definite D call. CDR3 length: 17 amino acids. The germline CDR1 and CDR2 sequences are MDHEN and SYDVKM. With 7 bases removed from V and 1 base from J, the gap between germline ends came to 20 bases. CDR3 bases: TGTGCCAGCAATGGAGCGGGATCGCCGTCGAGCAATCAGCCCCAGCATTTT. Residues: CASNGAGSPSSNQPQHF.

This clone was counted only a few times. The chain carries TRBV29-1 and TRBJ2-3; no clear D. V shed 2 bases and J shed 2 bases, with 8 bases lying between them. The CDR3 is 13 amino acids. Germline V gene sequence: CDR1 SQVTM, CDR2 ANQGSEA. CDR3 sequence: CSVEKKTTDTQYF. DNA for the CDR3: TGCAGCGTTGAAAAGAAAACCACAGATACGCAGTATTTT.

CDR3 bases: TGCAGCGGCCTATTCCGGGAGCGCACAGATACGCAGTATTTT. Translation: CSGLFRERTDTQYF. The chain recombines TRBV29-1 with TRBJ2-3, with D perhaps TRBD2 (6 bases). CDR1 and CDR2 (germline): SQVTM, ANQGSEA. This CDR3 is built from 14 residues. The germline V and J ends were trimmed by 7 bases and 1 base, with 15 bases remaining between them.